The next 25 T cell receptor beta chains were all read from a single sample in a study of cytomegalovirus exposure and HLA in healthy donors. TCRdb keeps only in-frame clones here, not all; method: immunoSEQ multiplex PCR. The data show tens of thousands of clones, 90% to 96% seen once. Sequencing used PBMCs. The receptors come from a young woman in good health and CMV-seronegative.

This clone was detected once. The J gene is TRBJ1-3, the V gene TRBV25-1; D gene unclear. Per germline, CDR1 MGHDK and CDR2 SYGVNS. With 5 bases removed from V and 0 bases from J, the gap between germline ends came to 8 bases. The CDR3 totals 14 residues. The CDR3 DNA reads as TGTGCCAGCAGTACATACCCCTCTGGAAACACCATATATTTT. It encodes CASSTYPSGNTIYF.

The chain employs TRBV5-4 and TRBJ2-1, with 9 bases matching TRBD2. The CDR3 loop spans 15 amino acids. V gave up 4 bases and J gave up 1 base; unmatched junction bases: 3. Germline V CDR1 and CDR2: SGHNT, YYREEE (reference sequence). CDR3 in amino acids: CASSLSGGSYNEQFF. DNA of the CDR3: TGTGCCAGCAGCCTAAGCGGGGGGTCCTACAATGAGCAGTTCTTC.

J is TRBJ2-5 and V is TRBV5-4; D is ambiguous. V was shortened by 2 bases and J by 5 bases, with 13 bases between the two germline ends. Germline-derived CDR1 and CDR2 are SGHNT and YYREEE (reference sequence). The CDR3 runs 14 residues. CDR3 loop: CASSFGQLAETQYF. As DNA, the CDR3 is TGTGCCAGCAGCTTTGGGCAGCTTGCGGAGACCCAGTACTTC.

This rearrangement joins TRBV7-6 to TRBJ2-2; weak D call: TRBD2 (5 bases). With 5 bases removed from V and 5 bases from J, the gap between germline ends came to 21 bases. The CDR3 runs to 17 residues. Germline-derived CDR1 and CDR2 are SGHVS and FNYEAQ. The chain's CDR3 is CASSRAPGEGGTGELFF. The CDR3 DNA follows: TGTGCCAGCAGCCGTGCGCCGGGTGAGGGTGGTACCGGGGAGCTGTTTTTT.

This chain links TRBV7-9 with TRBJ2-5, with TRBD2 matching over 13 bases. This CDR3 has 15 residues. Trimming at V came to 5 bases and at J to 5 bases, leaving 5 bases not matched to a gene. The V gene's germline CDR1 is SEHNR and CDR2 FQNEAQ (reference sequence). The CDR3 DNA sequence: TGTGCCAGCAGCCCAACGGGACTAGCGGGGGAGACCCAGTACTTC. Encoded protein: CASSPTGLAGETQYF.

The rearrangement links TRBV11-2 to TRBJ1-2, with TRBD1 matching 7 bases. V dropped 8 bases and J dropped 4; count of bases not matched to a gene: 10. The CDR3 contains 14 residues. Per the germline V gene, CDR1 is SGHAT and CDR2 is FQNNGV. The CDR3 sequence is CASSQGGAGYGYTF. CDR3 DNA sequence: TGTGCCAGCTCCCAAGGGGGCGCAGGCTATGGCTACACCTTC.

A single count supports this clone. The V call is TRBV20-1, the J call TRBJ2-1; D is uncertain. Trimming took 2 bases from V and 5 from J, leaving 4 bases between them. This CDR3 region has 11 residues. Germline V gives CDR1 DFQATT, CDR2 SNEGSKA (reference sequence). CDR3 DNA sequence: TGCAGTGCTAGACGGGACAATGAGCAGTTCTTC. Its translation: CSARRDNEQFF.

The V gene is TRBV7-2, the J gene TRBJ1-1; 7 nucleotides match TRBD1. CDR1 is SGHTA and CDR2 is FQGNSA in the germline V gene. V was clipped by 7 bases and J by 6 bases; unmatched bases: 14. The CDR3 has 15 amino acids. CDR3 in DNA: TGTGCCAGCACCCCGAAGGGGCACAGGGGCCCTGAAGCTTTCTTT. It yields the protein CASTPKGHRGPEAFF.

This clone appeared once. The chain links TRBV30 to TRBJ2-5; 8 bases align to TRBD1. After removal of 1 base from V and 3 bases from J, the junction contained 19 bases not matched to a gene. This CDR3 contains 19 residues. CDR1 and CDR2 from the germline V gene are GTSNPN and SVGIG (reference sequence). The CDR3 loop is CAWSARDRTVLLAKETQYF. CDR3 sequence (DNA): TGTGCCTGGAGTGCCCGGGACAGGACGGTTCTACTCGCTAAAGAGACCCAGTACTTC.

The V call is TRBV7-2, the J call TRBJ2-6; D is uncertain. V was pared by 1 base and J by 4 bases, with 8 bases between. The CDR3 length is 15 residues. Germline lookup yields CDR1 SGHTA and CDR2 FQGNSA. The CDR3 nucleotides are TGTGCCAGCAGCTTAGTCCCCCCAGGGGCCAACGTCCTGACTTTC. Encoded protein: CASSLVPPGANVLTF.

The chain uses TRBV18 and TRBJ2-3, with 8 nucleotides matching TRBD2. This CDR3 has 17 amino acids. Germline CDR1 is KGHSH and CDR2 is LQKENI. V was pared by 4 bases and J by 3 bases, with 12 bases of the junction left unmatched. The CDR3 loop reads CASSLGSSGAKTDTQYF. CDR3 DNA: TGTGCCAGCTCACTCGGGAGTAGCGGGGCAAAAACAGATACGCAGTATTTT.

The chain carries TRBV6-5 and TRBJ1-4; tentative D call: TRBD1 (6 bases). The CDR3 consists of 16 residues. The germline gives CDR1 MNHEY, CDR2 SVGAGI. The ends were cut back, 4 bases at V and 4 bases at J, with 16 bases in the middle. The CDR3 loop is CASSSTTGSGNEKLFF. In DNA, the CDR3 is TGTGCCAGCAGTTCCACAACAGGGTCGGGTAATGAAAAACTGTTTTTT.

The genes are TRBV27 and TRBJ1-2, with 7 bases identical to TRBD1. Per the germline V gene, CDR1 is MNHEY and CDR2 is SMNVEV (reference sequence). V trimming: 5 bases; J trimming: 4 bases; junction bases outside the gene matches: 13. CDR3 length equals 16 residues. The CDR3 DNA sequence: TGTGCCAGCAGTACCCGGGCAGGGGGACCTATCTATGGCTACACCTTC. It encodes CASSTRAGGPIYGYTF.

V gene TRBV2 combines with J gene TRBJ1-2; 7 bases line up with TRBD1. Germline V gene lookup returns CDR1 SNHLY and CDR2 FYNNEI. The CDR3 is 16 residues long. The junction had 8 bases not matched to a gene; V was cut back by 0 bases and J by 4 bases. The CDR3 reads CASSEAQTGAAYGYTF. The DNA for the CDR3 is TGTGCCAGCAGTGAAGCCCAAACAGGGGCTGCCTATGGCTACACCTTC.

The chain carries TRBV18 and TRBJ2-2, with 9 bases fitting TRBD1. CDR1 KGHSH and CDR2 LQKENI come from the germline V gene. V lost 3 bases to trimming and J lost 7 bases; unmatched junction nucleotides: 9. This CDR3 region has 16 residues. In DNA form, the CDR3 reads TGTGCCAGCTCACCGAACCGGGACAGGGCAGGCGGGGAGCTGTTTTTT. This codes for CASSPNRDRAGGELFF.

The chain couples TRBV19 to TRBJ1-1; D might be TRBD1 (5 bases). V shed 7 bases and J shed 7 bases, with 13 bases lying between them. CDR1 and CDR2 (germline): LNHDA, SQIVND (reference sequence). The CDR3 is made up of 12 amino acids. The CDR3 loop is CASTVDSREAFF. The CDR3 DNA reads TGTGCCAGTACAGTAGACAGCCGTGAAGCTTTCTTT. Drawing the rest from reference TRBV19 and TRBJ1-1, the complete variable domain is DGGITQSPKYLFRKEGQNVTLSCEQNLNHDAMYWYRQDPGQGLRLIYYSQIVNDFQKGDIAEGYSVSREKKESFPLTVTSAQKNPTAFYLCASTVDSREAFFGQGTRLTVV.

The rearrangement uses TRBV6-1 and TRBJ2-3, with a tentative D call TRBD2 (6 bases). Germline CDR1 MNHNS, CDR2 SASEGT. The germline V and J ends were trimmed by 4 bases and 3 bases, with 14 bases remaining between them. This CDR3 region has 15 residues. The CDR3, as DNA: TGTGCCAGCAGTGTGGGGGGACCGGTGACAGATACGCAGTATTTT. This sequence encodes CASSVGGPVTDTQYF.

The CDR3 region has the DNA TGTGCCTGGAGTGTAATCGCCCGGACCGGGGAGCTGTTTTTT. Its protein product is CAWSVIARTGELFF. The chain uses TRBV30 and TRBJ2-2; D uncertain. CDR1 is GTSNPN, CDR2 SVGIG, per germline (reference sequence). CDR3 length: 14 residues. Trimming stripped 0 bases from V and 5 bases from J, with 10 bases between. The variable domain in full, with the rest retrieved from reference TRBV30 and TRBJ2-2, is SQTIHQWPATLVQPVGSPLSLECTVEGTSNPNLYWYRQAAGRGLQLLFYSVGIGQISSEVPQNLSASRPQDRQFILSSKKLLLSDSGFYLCAWSVIARTGELFFGEGSRLTVL.

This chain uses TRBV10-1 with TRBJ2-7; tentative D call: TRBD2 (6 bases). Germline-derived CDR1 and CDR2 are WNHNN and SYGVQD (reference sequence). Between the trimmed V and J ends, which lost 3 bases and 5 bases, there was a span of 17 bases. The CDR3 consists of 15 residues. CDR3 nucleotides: TGCGCCAGCAGTGACCCCCGAGGAGGGTCCCACGAGCAGTACTTC. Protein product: CASSDPRGGSHEQYF.

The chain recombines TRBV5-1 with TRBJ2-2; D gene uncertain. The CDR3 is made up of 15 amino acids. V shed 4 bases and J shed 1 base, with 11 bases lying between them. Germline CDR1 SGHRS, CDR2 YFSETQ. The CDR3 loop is CASSVSARNTGELFF. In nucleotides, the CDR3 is TGCGCCAGCAGCGTCTCTGCCAGGAACACCGGGGAGCTGTTTTTT. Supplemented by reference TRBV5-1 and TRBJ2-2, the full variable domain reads KAGVTQTPRYLIKTRGQQVTLSCSPISGHRSVSWYQQTPGQGLQFLFEYFSETQRNKGNFPGRFSGRQFSNSRSEMNVSTLELGDSALYLCASSVSARNTGELFFGEGSRLTVL.

The CDR3 loop reads CASSNPTGKTYNEQFF. DNA of the CDR3: TGTGCCAGCAGCAATCCAACGGGAAAGACCTACAATGAGCAGTTCTTC. The rearrangement links TRBV21-1 to TRBJ2-1; the listed D gene, TRBD2, was not tested against the DNA. TRBV21-1 is designated a pseudogene. The CDR3 runs to 16 residues.

The CDR3 DNA reads TGTGCCAGCAGCTTAGTGGGGGCGGGCCTGTCTGGAAACACCATATATTTT. Its protein is CASSLVGAGLSGNTIYF. The rearrangement uses TRBV11-2 and TRBJ1-3; TRBD1 might be the D (6 bases). V dropped 1 base and J dropped 1 base, with 14 bases sitting between them. The CDR3 runs 17 residues. CDR1 SGHAT and CDR2 FQNNGV come from the germline V gene.

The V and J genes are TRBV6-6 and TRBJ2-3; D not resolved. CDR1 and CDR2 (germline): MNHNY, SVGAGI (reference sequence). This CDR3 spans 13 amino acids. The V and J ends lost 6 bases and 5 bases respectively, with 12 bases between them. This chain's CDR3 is CASSPNPGDTQYF. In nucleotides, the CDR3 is TGTGCCAGCAGCCCCAACCCGGGAGATACGCAGTATTTT.

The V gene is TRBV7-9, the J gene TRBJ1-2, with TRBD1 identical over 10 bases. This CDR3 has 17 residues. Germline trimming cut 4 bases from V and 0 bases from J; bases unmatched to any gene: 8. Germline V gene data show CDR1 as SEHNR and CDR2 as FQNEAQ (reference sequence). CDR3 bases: TGTGCCAGCAGCTCGCCAGACAGGGGGCGGACTAACTATGGCTACACCTTC. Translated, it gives CASSSPDRGRTNYGYTF.

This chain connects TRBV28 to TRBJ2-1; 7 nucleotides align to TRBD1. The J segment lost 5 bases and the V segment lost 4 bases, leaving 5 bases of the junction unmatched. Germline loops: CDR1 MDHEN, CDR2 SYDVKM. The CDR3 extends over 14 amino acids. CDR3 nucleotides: TGTGCCAGCAGTTGGGACAGCAAGAACAATGAGCAGTTCTTC. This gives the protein CASSWDSKNNEQFF.